The present T cell receptor (beta chain) was sequenced within a study of cytomegalovirus exposure and HLA in healthy donors. On this clone: Its matching antigen is unknown.

The CDR3 totals 17 residues. Germline V gene sequence: CDR1 LGHNA, CDR2 YSLEER. V was trimmed by 0 bases and J by 8 bases, leaving 20 bases between them. Broader study findings: Relative to equally common others, HLA-associated TCR beta chains showed greater clonal expansion in a later analysis. Available immune exposure information was restricted to CMV serostatus only.

In the PCR, 60 Vbeta and 13 Jbeta primers were used. Assay used: immunoSEQ multiplex PCR; TCRdb lists only in-frame clones, some missing. Of some 84,000 clones listed, around 74% are singletons. The chain combines TRBV4-3 with TRBJ2-1; D is undetermined. Sequencing was carried out using PBMCs. The receptor was derived from a boy aged 5-17 years in good health and CMV-seronegative. The CDR3 spells CASSQDLPSGRRYEQFF. The CDR3 DNA sequence: TGCGCCAGCAGCCAAGATTTGCCCTCTGGGCGTCGTTATGAGCAGTTCTTC.